Presented here are 2 T cell receptor beta chains from one specimen sequenced in a study of OX40 agonist ivuxolimab in advanced cancers. Sequencing used immunoSEQ multiplex PCR; TCRdb keeps in-frame clones, though not all of them. The sample has fewer than 15,000 clones, around 72% seen once. The sequencing used CD4+ or CD8+ T cells sorted from blood, collected in a trial of the OX40 agonist ivuxolimab. These receptors originate from an adult with an advanced solid tumor such as melanoma, head and neck, liver or kidney cancer.

This sequence joins TRBV11-3 and TRBJ2-2; perhaps D is TRBD1 or TRBD2 (5 bases each). Germline loops: CDR1 SGHNT, CDR2 YENEEA. The CDR3 totals 14 residues. Trimming removed 2 bases from V and 6 bases from J, with 10 bases in between. The CDR3 is CASSLRGSSGELFF. CDR3 DNA: TGTGCCAGCAGCTTACGGGGCAGCTCCGGGGAGCTGTTTTTT.

The chain carries TRBV5-6 and TRBJ1-1; D not resolved. CDR1 is SGHDT and CDR2 is YYEEEE in the germline V gene. Trimming stripped 1 base from V and 0 bases from J, with 1 base between. The CDR3 is 12 amino acids. For the CDR3, the DNA is TGTGCCAGCAGCTTGCTGAACACTGAAGCTTTCTTT. Encoded protein: CASSLLNTEAFF.